This T cell receptor beta chain was retrieved from a study of blood T cell repertoires in COVID-19. Study context: Acute and convalescent COVID-19 samples came from the United States, Italy and Spain. Sample material is recorded as cDNA or gDNA derived from T cells, B-cell-depleted T cells, or PBMCs.

The CDR3 covers 12 residues. The germline V gene encodes CDR1 LNHDA and CDR2 SQIVND (reference sequence). In the study's own analysis: Amplified reference gene primers provided the basis for estimating nucleated cell counts. Produced via immunoSEQ multiplex PCR; TCRdb's table is partial and in-frame only. V and J calls and clone size are copied from that table; D and trimming were computed from the DNA. The data contain 150,000 to 200,000 clones, approximately 86% of them singletons. Remarks on this clone: One end of the junction fails to match germline, which may point to a read error.

The V gene is TRBV19, the J gene TRBJ2-1, with D possibly being TRBD2 (5 bases). Sequences were obtained from peripheral blood. This TCR was sampled from a man in his 70s with acute or convalescent COVID-19. CDR3 residues: CASSTTTNTRVF. DNA for the CDR3: TGTGCCAGTAGTACAACGACTAACACTCGGGTCTTC.